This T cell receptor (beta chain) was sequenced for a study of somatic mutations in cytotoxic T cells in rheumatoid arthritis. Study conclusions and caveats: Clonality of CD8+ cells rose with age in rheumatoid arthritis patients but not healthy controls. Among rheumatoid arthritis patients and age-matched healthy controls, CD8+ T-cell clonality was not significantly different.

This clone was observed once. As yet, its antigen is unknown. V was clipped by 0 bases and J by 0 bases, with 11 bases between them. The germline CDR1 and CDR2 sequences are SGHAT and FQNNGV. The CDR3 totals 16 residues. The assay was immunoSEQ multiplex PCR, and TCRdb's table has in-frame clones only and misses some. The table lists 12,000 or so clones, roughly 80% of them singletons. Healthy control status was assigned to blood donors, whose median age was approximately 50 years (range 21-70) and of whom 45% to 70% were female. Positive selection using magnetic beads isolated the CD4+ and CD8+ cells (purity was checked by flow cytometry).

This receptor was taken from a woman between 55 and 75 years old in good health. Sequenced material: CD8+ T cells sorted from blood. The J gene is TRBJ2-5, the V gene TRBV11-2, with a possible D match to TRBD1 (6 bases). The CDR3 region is CASSLDRGDHQETQYF. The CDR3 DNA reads TGTGCCAGCAGCTTAGACAGGGGCGACCACCAAGAGACCCAGTACTTC.